This T cell receptor beta chain was identified in a study of CD8 T cells in ankylosing spondylitis. V lost 5 bases and J lost 3, with 15 bases in between. From germline, CDR1 is KGHSH and CDR2 LQKENI. This CDR3 region has 15 residues. Quantitative 5'-RACE was performed with molecular barcodes, and it yielded the TCR beta libraries. TCRdb called the 5' RACE reads again in MiXCR, with one record for every CDR3 protein. The sample contains about 700,000 distinct CDR3 sequences, over 15% of which appear only once. About this clonotype itself: As yet, its antigen is unknown.

Study conclusions and caveats: Certain motif variants had earlier been reported in reactive arthritis synovial fluid and blood. Significantly higher representation of disease-linked clones was reported for matched ankylosing spondylitis synovial fluid. As for the disease-linked clones, they showed a CD8+ phenotype and occurred at relatively low frequencies in peripheral blood. Seemingly characteristic of ankylosing spondylitis blood was a TCR beta motif consisting of under 10 highly homologous variants.

The TCR comes from a male donor with ankylosing spondylitis. The chain recombines TRBV18 with TRBJ2-3; D possibly corresponds to TRBD1 (6 bases). Sequenced sample: blood, either unsorted or a sorted T cell fraction (not recorded which). The CDR3 DNA reads as TGTGCCAGCTCAACTGGAACAGGGCTAACAGATACGCAGTATTTT. It encodes CASSTGTGLTDTQYF.